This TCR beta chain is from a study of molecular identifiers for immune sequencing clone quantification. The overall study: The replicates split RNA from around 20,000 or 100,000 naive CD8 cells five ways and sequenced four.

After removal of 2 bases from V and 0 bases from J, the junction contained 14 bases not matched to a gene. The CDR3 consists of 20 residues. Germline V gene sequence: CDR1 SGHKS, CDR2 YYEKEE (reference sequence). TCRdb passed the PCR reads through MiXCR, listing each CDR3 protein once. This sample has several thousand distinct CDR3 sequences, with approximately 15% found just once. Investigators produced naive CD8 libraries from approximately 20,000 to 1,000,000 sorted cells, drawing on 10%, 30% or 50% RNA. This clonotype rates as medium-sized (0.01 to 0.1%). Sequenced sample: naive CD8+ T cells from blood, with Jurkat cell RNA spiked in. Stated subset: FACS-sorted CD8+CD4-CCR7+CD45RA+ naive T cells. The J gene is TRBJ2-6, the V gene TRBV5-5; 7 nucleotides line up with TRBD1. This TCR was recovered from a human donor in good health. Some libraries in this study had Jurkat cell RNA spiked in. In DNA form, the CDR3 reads TGTGCCAGCAGCTTAACCAGGGGGAGCCTTGGATACTCTGGGGCCAACGTCCTGACTTTC. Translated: CASSLTRGSLGYSGANVLTF. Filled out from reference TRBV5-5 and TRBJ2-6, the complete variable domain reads DAGVTQSPTHLIKTRGQQVTLRCSPISGHKSVSWYQQVLGQGPQFIFQYYEKEERGRGNFPDRFSARQFPNYSSELNVNALLLGDSALYLCASSLTRGSLGYSGANVLTFGAGSRLTVL.